The subject of this entry is one TCR beta chain. The data derive from a study of blood T cell repertoires in COVID-19. This CDR3 is built from 17 residues. Germline V gene lookup returns CDR1 SGHNT and CDR2 YENEEA. With 5 bases clipped from V and 4 bases from J, the junction kept 14 bases outside the gene matches. Generated by immunoSEQ multiplex PCR, the TCRdb table keeps only in-frame clones and is missing some. The sample holds some 320,000 clones, roughly 89% seen once. This receptor was identified in a man aged 60-69 years who had recovered from COVID-19. Source material: PBMCs or T cells enriched from blood (not recorded which). The rearrangement uses TRBV11-3 and TRBJ2-1; 7 bases match TRBD2. The CDR3 region is CASSQRVSQRDYNEQFF. The DNA for the CDR3 is TGTGCCAGCAGCCAGAGGGTAAGCCAGCGGGATTACAATGAGCAGTTCTTC.